This T cell receptor (beta chain) emerged from a study of blood T cell repertoires in COVID-19. Looking at the study overall: Acute and convalescent COVID-19 samples came from the United States, Italy and Spain.

CDR1 is SGHAT and CDR2 is FQNNGV in the germline V gene. This CDR3 has 13 residues. Trimming at V came to 1 base and at J to 7 bases, leaving 3 bases not matched to a gene. The data were produced by immunoSEQ multiplex PCR, yet TCRdb's version contains in-frame clones alone and is incomplete. Of some 85,000 clones listed, 65% to 80% are singletons. The J gene is TRBJ1-1, the V gene TRBV11-2; the match to TRBD1 covers 7 bases. Sequencing was carried out using peripheral blood. This TCR was recovered from an elderly woman with active or convalescent COVID-19. CDR3 coding DNA: TGTGCCAGCAGCTTAGCACAGGGGCTTGAAGCTTTCTTT. It encodes CASSLAQGLEAFF.